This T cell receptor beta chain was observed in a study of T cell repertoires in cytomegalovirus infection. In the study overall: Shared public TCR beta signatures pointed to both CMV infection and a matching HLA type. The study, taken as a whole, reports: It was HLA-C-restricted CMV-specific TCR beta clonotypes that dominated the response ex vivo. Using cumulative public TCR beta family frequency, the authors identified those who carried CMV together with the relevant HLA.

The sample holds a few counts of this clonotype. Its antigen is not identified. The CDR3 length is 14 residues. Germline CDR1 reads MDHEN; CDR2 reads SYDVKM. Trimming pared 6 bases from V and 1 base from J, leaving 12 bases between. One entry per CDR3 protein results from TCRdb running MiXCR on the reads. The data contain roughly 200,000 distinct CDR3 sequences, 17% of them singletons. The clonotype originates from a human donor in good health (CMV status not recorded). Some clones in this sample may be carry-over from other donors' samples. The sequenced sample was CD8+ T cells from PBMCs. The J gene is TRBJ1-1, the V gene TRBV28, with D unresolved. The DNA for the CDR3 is TGTGCCAGCAGGCGCCATACACAGAACACTGAAGCTTTCTTT. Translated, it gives CASRRHTQNTEAFF.